The entry below describes one T cell receptor (beta chain). Its specificity is not known. Study-level findings and limits: Tumor memory CD4+ T cell TCR gene usage clustered with blood and lymph node memory CD4+ cells and lymph node naive CD4+ cells.

Semi-nested PCR with Nested Universal Primer A followed constant-region reverse priming of full-length variable regions. TCRdb redid the calling of the 5' RACE reads with MiXCR, one entry per CDR3 protein. This sample has about 9,200 distinct CDR3 sequences, with 45% to 70% found just once. Tregs were sorted as CD4+CD25+CD127-/low cells. CDR3 length equals 15 residues. V was pared by 8 bases and J by 2 bases, with 17 bases between. Germline values: CDR1 MNHEY, CDR2 SVGAGI. The gene calls are TRBV6-5 and TRBJ2-3, with D unclear. The TCR comes from a female donor with breast cancer. Sequenced sample: Tregs sorted from a lymph node. The chain's CDR3 is CASPKSGEPTDTQYF. The CDR3 bases are TGTGCCAGCCCTAAATCTGGCGAACCCACAGATACGCAGTATTTT.